The present TCR beta chain was sequenced within a study of patients and donors after allogeneic stem cell transplantation. This clonotype has just a few counts. The V gene's germline CDR1 is KGHDR and CDR2 SFDVKD. The V and J ends lost 5 bases and 4 bases respectively, with 8 bases between them. The CDR3 sequence is 13 residues long. TCRdb recomputed calls from the RT-PCR reads with MiXCR, one row per CDR3 protein. The sample contains about 110,000 distinct CDR3 sequences, about a third of which appear only once. This rearrangement joins TRBV24-1 to TRBJ1-5; D is perhaps TRBD1 (6 bases). Sample: blood, either unsorted or a sorted T cell fraction (not recorded which). The receptor's source is a human donor who was either an allogeneic HSCT recipient or a stem cell or donor lymphocyte infusion donor (not recorded which). It is not recorded whose cells these are; they may come from a transplant donor. The CDR3 DNA reads TGTGCCACCAGTGCAGACAGGAATCAGCCCCAGCATTTT. Residues: CATSADRNQPQHF.